This T cell receptor beta chain came from a study of blood T cell repertoires in COVID-19. This clone was recorded only once. Original methodology: Estimated nucleated cell counts came from reference gene primer amplification. Measured with immunoSEQ multiplex PCR; TCRdb has only the in-frame clones, and not every one. D and trimming come from the DNA, and the V and J calls and clone size come from that table. The sample carries 150,000 to 200,000 clones, about nine tenths recorded once. V was trimmed by 1 base and J by 3 bases, leaving 10 bases between them. The germline V gene has CDR1 MNHEY and CDR2 SMNVEV (reference sequence). CDR3 length equals 15 residues.

V usage is TRBV27 and J usage is TRBJ2-1; D not resolved. This receptor was identified in a man in his sixties with active or convalescent COVID-19. Sequencing was performed on peripheral blood. CDR3 DNA: TGTGCCAGCAGTTTATGGCTTAGCCTCTACAATGAGCAGTTCTTC. Translation: CASSLWLSLYNEQFF.